This T cell receptor beta chain was sequenced in a study of T cell repertoires in cytomegalovirus infection. This clonotype was recorded at least ten times. Its antigen is unidentified. MiXCR was run by TCRdb on the reads, yielding one entry per CDR3 protein. The data hold hundreds of thousands of distinct CDR3 sequences, with around 18% observed a single time. Findings and limits, study-wide: Of the TCR beta families, the public ones yielded a cumulative frequency that identified carriers of CMV plus the relevant HLA.

This receptor was taken from a human donor in good health (CMV status not recorded). Some clones in this sample may be carry-over from other donors' samples. Sequences were obtained from PBMCs.

CDR3 in DNA: TGTGCCAGCAGCCCAATGACTAGCGGGAGTGTGGACAATGAGCAGTTCTTC. It codes for CASSPMTSGSVDNEQFF. The gene calls are TRBV7-9 and TRBJ2-1; 12 nucleotides line up with TRBD2. The length of the CDR3 is 17 residues. With V trimmed by 5 bases and J by 5 bases, 10 bases remained unmatched. Germline V CDR1 and CDR2: SEHNR, FQNEAQ (reference sequence).